One and the same sample provided the 30 T cell receptor beta chains below, sequenced in a study of blood T cell repertoires in COVID-19. Sequenced by immunoSEQ multiplex PCR; TCRdb stores in-frame clones only, minus some. Counted here are approximately 40,000 clones, roughly 90% occurring once; the ten biggest clones make up about 6%. The sample taken for sequencing was peripheral blood. The receptors derive from a human donor in a cohort sampled during active COVID-19.

The rearrangement joins TRBV19 to TRBJ1-2; D possibly corresponds to TRBD1 (5 bases). Per germline, CDR1 LNHDA and CDR2 SQIVND (reference sequence). V gave up 4 bases and J gave up 4 bases, with 22 bases separating them. The CDR3 covers 17 residues. The chain's CDR3 is CASSTHILPSGAYGYTF. CDR3 coding DNA: TGTGCCAGTAGTACCCACATCCTTCCCAGTGGGGCCTATGGCTACACCTTC.

The rearrangement uses TRBV28 and TRBJ2-5, with 8 bases identical to TRBD1. Germline CDR1 reads MDHEN; CDR2 reads SYDVKM. This CDR3 region has 15 residues. V shed 2 bases, J shed 1 base, and the junction held 3 bases outside the gene matches. CDR3 nucleotides: TGTGCCAGCAGTTTAAATACAGGGGGCCAAGAGACCCAGTACTTC. This encodes CASSLNTGGQETQYF.

The chain carries TRBV7-9 and TRBJ1-4; tentatively, D is TRBD1 (6 bases). CDR3 length: 16 residues. The germline CDR1 and CDR2 sequences are SEHNR and FQNEAQ (reference sequence). Between the trimmed V and J ends, which lost 2 bases and 2 bases, there was a span of 12 bases. The CDR3 reads CASSLRGGNTNEKLFF. DNA for the CDR3: TGTGCCAGCAGCTTAAGAGGGGGAAACACTAATGAAAAACTGTTTTTT.

The gene calls are TRBV5-1 and TRBJ2-3; weak D call: TRBD2 (6 bases). The V and J ends lost 0 bases and 1 base respectively, with 15 bases between them. The CDR3 totals 17 residues. Germline V gene sequence: CDR1 SGHRS, CDR2 YFSETQ. CDR3 loop: CASSLAGRDSGTDTQYF. The CDR3 DNA follows: TGCGCCAGCAGCTTGGCCGGTCGGGACTCTGGCACAGATACGCAGTATTTT. Complete variable domain (other parts from reference TRBV5-1 and TRBJ2-3): KAGVTQTPRYLIKTRGQQVTLSCSPISGHRSVSWYQQTPGQGLQFLFEYFSETQRNKGNFPGRFSGRQFSNSRSEMNVSTLELGDSALYLCASSLAGRDSGTDTQYFGPGTRLTVL.

This rearrangement joins TRBV19 to TRBJ2-1, with 8 nucleotides matching TRBD2. The V segment lost 6 bases and the J segment 4 bases; nucleotides outside the gene matches: 8. The germline gives CDR1 LNHDA, CDR2 SQIVND (reference sequence). This CDR3 region has 15 residues. The CDR3 DNA is TGTGCCAGTAGCCTTACTAGCGGAAAATACAATGAGCAGTTCTTC. It translates to CASSLTSGKYNEQFF.

The chain recombines TRBV23-1 with TRBJ2-2, with 8 bases identical to TRBD1. TRBV23-1 is an ORF; its function is uncertain. This CDR3 region has 16 residues. Trimming removed 6 bases from V and 1 base from J; junction bases left unmatched: 7. As DNA, the CDR3 is TGCGCCAGCAGCCCTTGTGGACAGGGGAACACCGGGGAGCTGTTTTTT. Translated: CASSPCGQGNTGELFF.

The table lists this clone with a count of one. The chain joins TRBV5-1 to TRBJ1-6, with D possibly being TRBD1 (5 bases). Germline V gene sequence: CDR1 SGHRS, CDR2 YFSETQ. Between the trimmed V and J ends, which lost 2 bases and 6 bases, there was a span of 12 bases. This CDR3 spans 15 amino acids. Here the CDR3 DNA reads TGCGCCAGCAGCTTAGGGCAGGGAGGTAATTCACCCCTCCACTTT. Amino acids: CASSLGQGGNSPLHF.

The V and J genes are TRBV29-1 and TRBJ1-5, with no clear D. The germline V gene encodes CDR1 SQVTM and CDR2 ANQGSEA. The CDR3 has 13 residues. The V end was cut by 6 bases, the J end by 0 bases, with 9 bases between. The chain's CDR3 is CSVTENSNQPQHF. The CDR3 DNA reads TGCAGCGTAACAGAAAATAGCAATCAGCCCCAGCATTTT.

The V gene is TRBV13, the J gene TRBJ2-7, with TRBD1 matching over 10 bases. Germline CDR1 is PRHDT and CDR2 is FYEKMQ (reference sequence). The CDR3 is 16 amino acids. The V and J ends lost 3 bases and 5 bases, in that order; junction bases with no gene match: 10. The CDR3 DNA reads TGTGCCAGCAGCTTTTATCGGACAGGGGGTAACAACGAGCAGTACTTC. This encodes CASSFYRTGGNNEQYF.

This chain joins TRBV7-8 and TRBJ2-7, with D possibly TRBD1 on 5 matching bases. The CDR3 contains 18 residues. Germline CDR1 reads SGHVS; CDR2 reads FQNEAQ. Trimming took 0 bases from V and 2 from J, leaving 20 bases between them. CDR3 residues: CASSLAWAGQARTYEQYF. CDR3 coding DNA: TGTGCCAGCAGCTTAGCGTGGGCAGGGCAAGCCAGAACCTACGAGCAGTACTTC.

The chain recombines TRBV5-6 with TRBJ1-2; D is possibly TRBD1 (6 bases). The V end was cut by 1 base, the J end by 0 bases, with 10 bases between. The CDR3 is 15 residues long. Per the germline V gene, CDR1 is SGHDT and CDR2 is YYEEEE. The CDR3 DNA reads as TGTGCCAGCAGCTTGACCGGGACAACTAACTATGGCTACACCTTC. Translation: CASSLTGTTNYGYTF. Supplemented by reference TRBV5-6 and TRBJ1-2, the full variable domain reads DAGVTQSPTHLIKTRGQQVTLRCSPKSGHDTVSWYQQALGQGPQFIFQYYEEEERQRGNFPDRFSGHQFPNYSSELNVNALLLGDSALYLCASSLTGTTNYGYTFGSGTRLTVV.

The chain has TRBV5-1 and TRBJ2-5, with a weak D call TRBD2 (5 bases). V was cut by 6 bases and J by 2 bases, with 17 bases left in between. This CDR3 spans 15 amino acids. Germline loops: CDR1 SGHRS, CDR2 YFSETQ. CDR3 in amino acids: CASNKADGYQETQYF. The DNA of the CDR3 is TGCGCCAGCAATAAAGCGGACGGTTATCAAGAGACCCAGTACTTC.

The V call is TRBV2, the J call TRBJ1-1; D uncertain. Germline CDR1 and CDR2: SNHLY and FYNNEI. The CDR3 runs 11 residues. The ends were cut back, 3 bases at V and 11 bases at J, with 10 bases in the middle. The CDR3 nucleotides are TGTGCCAGCAGTGAGAAAGCTCGGGCTTTCTTT. Its translation: CASSEKARAFF.

This rearrangement joins TRBV11-2 to TRBJ2-5, with a weak D call TRBD2 (6 bases). This CDR3 region has 13 residues. CDR1 and CDR2 from the germline V gene are SGHAT and FQNNGV. The ends were cut back, 5 bases at V and 5 bases at J, with 12 bases in the middle. This chain's CDR3 is CASSPGVGETQYF. CDR3 coding DNA: TGTGCCAGCAGCCCGGGGGTTGGGGAGACCCAGTACTTC.

This chain joins TRBV18 and TRBJ1-2; possibly TRBD1 for D (5 bases). CDR3 length: 15 residues. Per the germline V gene, CDR1 is KGHSH and CDR2 is LQKENI. V shed 2 bases and J shed 4 bases, with 14 bases lying between them. Written as DNA, the CDR3 is TGTGCCAGCTCACCAGAAGGGGCTCTCGGCTATGGCTACACCTTC. The encoded protein is CASSPEGALGYGYTF.

This sequence joins TRBV18 and TRBJ2-7; D is unclear. The ends were cut back, 0 bases at V and 0 bases at J, with 9 bases in the middle. CDR3 length equals 15 residues. CDR1 is KGHSH, CDR2 LQKENI, per germline. CDR3 DNA sequence: TGTGCCAGCTCACCACCGAAGACAAACTCCTACGAGCAGTACTTC. It codes for CASSPPKTNSYEQYF.

This chain connects TRBV24-1 to TRBJ2-5; TRBD1 is a possible D gene (6 bases). This CDR3 is 14 amino acids long. Germline-derived CDR1 and CDR2 are KGHDR and SFDVKD. V gave up 3 bases and J gave up 5 bases, with 12 bases separating them. DNA of the CDR3: TGTGCCACCAGTGATACTGGCAGGGGTGAGACCCAGTACTTC. Translating it yields CATSDTGRGETQYF.

This clone has only one observation. The CDR3 nucleotides read TGTGCCAGCAGCGCCCCTAGCGCTCACAATGAGCAGTTCTTC. Protein product: CASSAPSAHNEQFF. The chain combines TRBV9 with TRBJ2-1; tentative D call: TRBD2 (6 bases). The germline V gene has CDR1 SGDLS and CDR2 YYNGEE. Trimming took 3 bases from V and 5 from J, leaving 12 bases between them. The CDR3 spans 14 residues.

V usage is TRBV4-2 and J usage is TRBJ2-7; 7 bases map to TRBD2. Germline V gene data show CDR1 as LGHNA and CDR2 as YNFKEQ. V was pared by 7 bases and J by 1 base, with 4 bases of the junction left unmatched. The CDR3 has 13 amino acids. CDR3 region: CASNGGSSYEQYF. CDR3 bases: TGTGCCAGCAATGGCGGGAGTTCCTACGAGCAGTACTTC.

J is TRBJ2-1 and V is TRBV11-2, with a possible D match to TRBD1 (6 bases). V was pared by 5 bases and J by 10 bases, with 12 bases between. The CDR3 sequence is 12 residues long. Germline CDR1 SGHAT, CDR2 FQNNGV. The CDR3 reads CASSRSGTEQFF. For the CDR3, the DNA is TGTGCCAGCAGCCGATCCGGGACAGAGCAGTTCTTC. The whole variable domain, remainder taken from reference TRBV11-2 and TRBJ2-1, is EAGVAQSPRYKIIEKRQSVAFWCNPISGHATLYWYQQILGQGPKLLIQFQNNGVVDDSQLPKDRFSAERLKGVDSTLKIQPAKLEDSAVYLCASSRSGTEQFFGPGTRLTVL.

The chain employs TRBV7-9 and TRBJ1-6, with D unclear. V was trimmed by 5 bases and J by 7 bases, leaving 6 bases between them. Germline V CDR1 and CDR2: SEHNR, FQNEAQ (reference sequence). The CDR3 consists of 12 residues. In nucleotides, the CDR3 is TGTGCCAGCAGCATCCAAAATTCACCCCTCCACTTT. Amino acids: CASSIQNSPLHF.

The chain couples TRBV5-4 to TRBJ2-1, with 8 bases aligning to TRBD2. The CDR3 is 15 residues long. Germline lookup yields CDR1 SGHNT and CDR2 YYREEE (reference sequence). V dropped 5 bases and J dropped 2; count of bases not matched to a gene: 6. The CDR3 nucleotides read TGTGCCAGCAGTTCGGAGCGGGAGCCCTACAATGAGCAGTTCTTC. It yields the protein CASSSEREPYNEQFF.

This rearrangement joins TRBV7-2 to TRBJ2-3; 7 nucleotides agree with TRBD1. Germline trimming cut 4 bases from V and 4 bases from J; bases unmatched to any gene: 8. CDR1 and CDR2 (germline): SGHTA, FQGNSA. This CDR3 contains 15 residues. CDR3 sequence: CASSSTGFMSDTQYF. For the CDR3, the DNA is TGTGCCAGCAGCTCGACAGGGTTCATGTCAGATACGCAGTATTTT. Complete variable domain (other parts from reference TRBV7-2 and TRBJ2-3): GAGVSQSPSNKVTEKGKDVELRCDPISGHTALYWYRQSLGQGLEFLIYFQGNSAPDKSGLPSDRFSAERTGGSVSTLTIQRTQQEDSAVYLCASSSTGFMSDTQYFGPGTRLTVL.

V and J are TRBV27 and TRBJ2-1; tentatively, D is TRBD2 (7 bases). Germline CDR1 MNHEY, CDR2 SMNVEV (reference sequence). Trimming shortened V by 7 bases and J by 0 bases, and 16 bases separated the two germline ends. There are 16 residues in the CDR3. CDR3 bases: TGTGCCAGCACCGTTTACGGGGGGCCCTCCTACAATGAGCAGTTCTTC. This encodes CASTVYGGPSYNEQFF.

The chain joins TRBV25-1 to TRBJ2-2, with 7 bases aligning to TRBD2. V trimming: 3 bases; J trimming: 1 base; junction bases outside the gene matches: 2. This CDR3 region has 15 residues. Germline V lookup: CDR1 MGHDK, CDR2 SYGVNS. The CDR3 DNA follows: TGTGCCAGCAGTGACGGCGGGGGGAACACCGGGGAGCTGTTTTTT. Its protein is CASSDGGGNTGELFF.

This clone was recorded only once. The chain links TRBV3-1 (or the pseudogene TRBV3-2) to TRBJ1-4, with unresolved D. Trimming stripped 0 bases from V and 5 bases from J, with 10 bases between. Germline-derived CDR1 and CDR2 are LGHDT and YNNKEL (reference sequence). The CDR3 length is 15 residues. The CDR3 spells CASSQDPHGNEKLFF. CDR3 sequence (DNA): TGTGCCAGCAGCCAAGACCCTCACGGGAATGAAAAACTGTTTTTT.

This clone was seen a single time. This chain uses TRBV7-6 with TRBJ2-2; the match to TRBD2 covers 14 bases. The CDR3 runs 18 residues. Germline CDR1 reads SGHVS; CDR2 reads FNYEAQ. With V trimmed by 1 base and J by 5 bases, 6 bases remained unmatched. The CDR3, as DNA: TGTGCCAGCAGCTTAGGACCGGGACTAGCGGGAGATACCGGGGAGCTGTTTTTT. This encodes CASSLGPGLAGDTGELFF.

J is TRBJ2-5 and V is TRBV6-6; 12 bases align to TRBD2. The ends lost 2 bases at V and 2 bases at J; junction bases unmatched: 3. Germline-derived CDR1 and CDR2 are MNHNY and SVGAGI (reference sequence). The CDR3 length is 16 residues. This chain's CDR3 is CASSYPGLAGQETQYF. The CDR3 DNA is TGTGCCAGCAGTTACCCCGGACTAGCGGGACAAGAGACCCAGTACTTC.

A single count supports this clone. The J gene is TRBJ2-3, the V gene TRBV20-1, with 9 bases identical to TRBD2. The V gene end was trimmed by 3 bases and the J gene end by 6 bases; junction bases not matched to a gene: 16. Per the germline V gene, CDR1 is DFQATT and CDR2 is SNEGSKA (reference sequence). The CDR3 contains 17 residues. CDR3 bases: TGCAGTGCTAGTAGTATCTCCAGCGGGGGGCTTCGGGATACGCAGTATTTT. Translating it yields CSASSISSGGLRDTQYF.

The chain carries TRBV5-1 and TRBJ2-5; weak D call: TRBD1 (5 bases). Germline V gives CDR1 SGHRS, CDR2 YFSETQ. The CDR3 extends over 15 amino acids. Deletions cut 0 bases from V and 4 bases from J, with 13 bases between. DNA of the CDR3: TGCGCCAGCAGCTTGGTGGAGCAGGGCAGAGAGACCCAGTACTTC. Protein: CASSLVEQGRETQYF.